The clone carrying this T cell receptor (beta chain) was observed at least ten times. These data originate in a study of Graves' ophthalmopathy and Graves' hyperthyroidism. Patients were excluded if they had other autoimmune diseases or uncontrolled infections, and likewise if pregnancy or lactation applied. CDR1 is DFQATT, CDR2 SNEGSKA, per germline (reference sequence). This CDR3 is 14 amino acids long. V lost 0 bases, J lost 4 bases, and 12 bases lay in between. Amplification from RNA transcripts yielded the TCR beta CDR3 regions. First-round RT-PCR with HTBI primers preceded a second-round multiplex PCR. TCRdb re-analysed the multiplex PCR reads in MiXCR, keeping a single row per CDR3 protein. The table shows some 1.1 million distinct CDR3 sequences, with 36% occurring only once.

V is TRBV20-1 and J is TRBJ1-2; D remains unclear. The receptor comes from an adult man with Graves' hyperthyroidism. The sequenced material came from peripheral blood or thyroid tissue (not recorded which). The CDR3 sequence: CSARDVSQTYGYTF. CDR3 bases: TGCAGTGCTAGAGATGTCTCACAGACCTATGGCTACACCTTC.